A selection of T cell receptor beta chains follows, all from one sample in a study of cytomegalovirus exposure and HLA in healthy donors. This table comes from immunoSEQ multiplex PCR, and its TCRdb copy is limited to in-frame clones, with some not included. The data hold 120,000 or so clones, with around 80% observed a single time. The sample consisted of PBMCs. These receptors came from a female donor in good health and CMV-seronegative. The conserved cysteine and the conserved F or W are not part of the CDR3 here. Fields, in order: D gene, J gene, V gene, CDR3 protein. The D gene is left open where the match is weak.

D: TRBD1; J: TRBJ1-2; V: TRBV2; CDR3: AGQDRLNGYT
D: .; J: TRBJ2-4; V: TRBV4-1; CDR3: ASSPGQILAKNIQY
D: TRBD2; J: TRBJ2-2; V: TRBV30; CDR3: AWMGLAGWTGELF
D: TRBD1; J: TRBJ2-3; V: TRBV19; CDR3: ASSKGQGVTDTQY
D: .; J: TRBJ2-6; V: TRBV11-2; CDR3: ASSPLGEVSGANGLT
D: TRBD2; J: TRBJ2-1; V: TRBV11-2; CDR3: ASSPRLAGSGNEQF
D: TRBD2; J: TRBJ2-3; V: TRBV7-9; CDR3: ASSEGTSGIPDTQY
D: TRBD1; J: TRBJ1-5; V: TRBV2; CDR3: ASSSQTGWLNQPQH
D: TRBD1; J: TRBJ1-2; V: TRBV10-2; CDR3: ASRSTGSYGYT
D: TRBD2; J: TRBJ2-7; V: TRBV7-8; CDR3: ASSPRTRGGSSYEQY
D: .; J: TRBJ1-4; V: TRBV14; CDR3: ASSKYLAANEKLF
D: TRBD1; J: TRBJ1-1; V: TRBV28; CDR3: ASSLIDRDETEAF
D: .; J: TRBJ2-2; V: TRBV5-1; CDR3: ASSLSGYTGELF
D: TRBD1; J: TRBJ2-1; V: TRBV29-1; CDR3: SVEGTGAYNEQF
D: .; J: TRBJ2-3; V: TRBV5-1; CDR3: ASSQSRGGTDTQY
D: TRBD1; J: TRBJ2-7; V: TRBV28; CDR3: ASSLDRDPEQY
D: TRBD2; J: TRBJ2-2; V: TRBV2; CDR3: ASSGPAREGPTGELF
D: .; J: TRBJ2-5; V: TRBV30; CDR3: AWRGAGARETQY
D: TRBD2; J: TRBJ2-1; V: TRBV5-1; CDR3: ASSSIQREVADEQF
D: TRBD2; J: TRBJ2-3; V: TRBV28; CDR3: ASSWLAATDTQY
D: TRBD1; J: TRBJ1-6; V: TRBV30; CDR3: AWAGQGMNSPLH
D: .; J: TRBJ2-1; V: TRBV2; CDR3: ASVAWEYNEQF
D: .; J: TRBJ2-1; V: TRBV4-1; CDR3: ASSQDEGGYNEQF
D: .; J: TRBJ2-2; V: TRBV9; CDR3: ASSAQGTPGELF
D: TRBD1; J: TRBJ2-2; V: TRBV4-1; CDR3: ASSRLDRGNTGELF
D: TRBD2; J: TRBJ2-3; V: TRBV7-3; CDR3: ASSSGLAGGPDTQY
D: .; J: TRBJ2-3; V: TRBV2; CDR3: ASSVEGRDTQY
D: TRBD2; J: TRBJ2-5; V: TRBV4-1; CDR3: ASSFRTSVPSYQETQY
D: .; J: TRBJ1-2; V: TRBV10-3; CDR3: AISDPITGNYGYT
D: .; J: TRBJ2-7; V: TRBV5-1; CDR3: ASSGDSLYEQY
D: .; J: TRBJ2-7; V: TRBV12-5; CDR3: ASGLVLGRGTDYEQY
D: .; J: TRBJ2-6; V: TRBV29-1; CDR3: SVERPGANVLT
D: .; J: TRBJ1-1; V: TRBV2; CDR3: ASSEEGAWTEAF
D: TRBD1; J: TRBJ1-1; V: TRBV30; CDR3: AWSFGQGNTEAF
D: .; J: TRBJ1-5; V: TRBV2; CDR3: ASSVNSNQPQH
D: .; J: TRBJ1-5; V: TRBV5-1; CDR3: ASSPQGVGNQPQH
D: .; J: TRBJ2-7; V: TRBV9; CDR3: ASSPDGSLISYEQY
D: .; J: TRBJ1-2; V: TRBV5-1; CDR3: ASGGTFYT
D: .; J: TRBJ1-3; V: TRBV18; CDR3: ASSPVAGEGNTIY